This T cell receptor beta chain was observed in a study of T cells in tuberculosis. Sequenced by immunoSEQ multiplex PCR; TCRdb stores in-frame clones only, minus some. The repertoire includes about 59,000 clones, approximately 80% of them detected once, and around 13% sits in the top ten. Germline V lookup: CDR1 MNHNY, CDR2 SVGAGI (reference sequence). This CDR3 region has 16 residues. V dropped 6 bases and J dropped 6; count of bases not matched to a gene: 13. After thawing and overnight rest, PBMC were stained with GMM-loaded CD1B tetramer, viability dye and anti-CD3 for sorting. CD1B tetramers were loaded with Rhodococcus equi-derived C32 glucose monomycolate.

This receptor was taken from an adult woman with latent tuberculosis. Specimen: CD1b-GMM tetramer-negative cells sorted from PBMCs. The rearrangement links TRBV6-6 to TRBJ1-5; TRBD1 aligns across 8 bases. CDR3 in DNA: TGTGCCAGCAGACGTGAGACAGGGGAGGTGGGTCAGCCCCAGCATTTT. This encodes CASRRETGEVGQPQHF.